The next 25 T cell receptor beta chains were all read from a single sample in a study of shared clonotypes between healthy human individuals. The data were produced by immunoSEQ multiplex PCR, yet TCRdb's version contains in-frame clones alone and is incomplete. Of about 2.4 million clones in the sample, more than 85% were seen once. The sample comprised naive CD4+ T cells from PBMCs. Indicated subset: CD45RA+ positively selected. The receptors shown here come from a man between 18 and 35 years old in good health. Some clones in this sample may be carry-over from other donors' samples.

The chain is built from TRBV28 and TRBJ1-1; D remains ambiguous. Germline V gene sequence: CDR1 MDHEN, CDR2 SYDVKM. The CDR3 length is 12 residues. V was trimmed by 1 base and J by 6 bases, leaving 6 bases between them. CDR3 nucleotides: TGTGCCAGCAGTTTATCCTGGCCTGAAGCTTTCTTT. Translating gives CASSLSWPEAFF.

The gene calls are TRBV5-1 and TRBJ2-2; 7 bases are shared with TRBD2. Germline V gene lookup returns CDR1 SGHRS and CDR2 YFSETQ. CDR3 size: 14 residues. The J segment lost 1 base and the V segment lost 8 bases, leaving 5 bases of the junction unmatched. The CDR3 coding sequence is TGCGCCAGTGGCGGACTAGTGAACACCGGGGAGCTGTTTTTT. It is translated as CASGGLVNTGELFF.

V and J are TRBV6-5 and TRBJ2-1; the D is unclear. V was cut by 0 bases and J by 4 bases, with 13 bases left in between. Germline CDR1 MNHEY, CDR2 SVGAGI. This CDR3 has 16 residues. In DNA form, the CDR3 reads TGTGCCAGCAGTTACTCGATTGCCAGGAGATACAATGAGCAGTTCTTC. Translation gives CASSYSIARRYNEQFF.

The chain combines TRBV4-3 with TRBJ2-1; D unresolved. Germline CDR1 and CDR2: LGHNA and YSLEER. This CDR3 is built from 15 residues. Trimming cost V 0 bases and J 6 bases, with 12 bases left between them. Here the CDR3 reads CASSQDWAGSNEQFF. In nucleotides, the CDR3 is TGCGCCAGCAGCCAAGACTGGGCAGGAAGCAATGAGCAGTTCTTC.

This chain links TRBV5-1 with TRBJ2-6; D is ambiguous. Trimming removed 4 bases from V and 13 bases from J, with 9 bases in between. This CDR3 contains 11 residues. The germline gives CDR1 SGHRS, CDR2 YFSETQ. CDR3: CASSVAGVLTF. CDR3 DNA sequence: TGCGCCAGCAGCGTGGCCGGGGTCCTGACTTTC.

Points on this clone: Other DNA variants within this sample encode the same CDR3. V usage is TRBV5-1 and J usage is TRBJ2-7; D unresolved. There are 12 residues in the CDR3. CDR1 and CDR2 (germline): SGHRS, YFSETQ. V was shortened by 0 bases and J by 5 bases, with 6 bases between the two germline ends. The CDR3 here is CASSLGRDEQYF. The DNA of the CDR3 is TGCGCCAGCAGCTTGGGACGGGACGAGCAGTACTTC.

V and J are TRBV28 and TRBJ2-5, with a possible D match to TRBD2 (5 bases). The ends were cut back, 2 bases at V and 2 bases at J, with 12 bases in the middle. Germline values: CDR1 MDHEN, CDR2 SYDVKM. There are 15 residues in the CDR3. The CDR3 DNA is TGTGCCAGCAGTTTACGGGGTAGGCTACAAGAGACCCAGTACTTC. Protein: CASSLRGRLQETQYF.

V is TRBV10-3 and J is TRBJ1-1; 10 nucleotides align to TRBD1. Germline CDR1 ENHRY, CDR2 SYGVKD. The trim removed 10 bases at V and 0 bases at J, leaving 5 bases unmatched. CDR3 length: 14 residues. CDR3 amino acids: CATRGQGLNTEAFF. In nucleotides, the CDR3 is TGTGCCACCAGGGGACAGGGGTTGAACACTGAAGCTTTCTTT.

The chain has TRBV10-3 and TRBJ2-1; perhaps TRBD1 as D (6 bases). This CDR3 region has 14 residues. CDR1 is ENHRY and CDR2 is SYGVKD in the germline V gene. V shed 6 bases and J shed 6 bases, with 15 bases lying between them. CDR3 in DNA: TGTGCCATCAGCACCGGGACATCGGGCAATGAGCAGTTCTTC. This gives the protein CAISTGTSGNEQFF.

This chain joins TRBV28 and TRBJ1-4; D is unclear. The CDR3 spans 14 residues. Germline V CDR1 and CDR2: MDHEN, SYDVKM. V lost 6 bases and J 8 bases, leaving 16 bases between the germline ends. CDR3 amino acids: CASRTRPPREKLFF. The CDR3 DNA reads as TGTGCCAGCAGAACTCGGCCTCCCAGGGAAAAACTGTTTTTT. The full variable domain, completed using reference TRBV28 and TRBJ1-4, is DVKVTQSSRYLVKRTGEKVFLECVQDMDHENMFWYRQDPGLGLRLIYFSYDVKMKEKGDIPEGYSVSREKKERFSLILESASTNQTSMYLCASRTRPPREKLFFGSGTQLSVL.

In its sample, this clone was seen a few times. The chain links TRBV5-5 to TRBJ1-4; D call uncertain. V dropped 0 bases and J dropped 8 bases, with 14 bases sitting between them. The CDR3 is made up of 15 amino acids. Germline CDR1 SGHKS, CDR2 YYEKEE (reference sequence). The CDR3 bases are TGTGCCAGCAGCTTGGAAGGTACCCCGGGCGAAAAACTGTTTTTT. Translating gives CASSLEGTPGEKLFF.

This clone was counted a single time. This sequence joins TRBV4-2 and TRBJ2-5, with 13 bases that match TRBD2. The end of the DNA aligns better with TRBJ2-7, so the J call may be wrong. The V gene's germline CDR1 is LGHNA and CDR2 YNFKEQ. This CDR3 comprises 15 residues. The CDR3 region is CASSPRLAGGYEQYF. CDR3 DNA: TGTGCCAGCAGCCCTCGACTAGCGGGAGGCTACGAGCAGTACTTC.

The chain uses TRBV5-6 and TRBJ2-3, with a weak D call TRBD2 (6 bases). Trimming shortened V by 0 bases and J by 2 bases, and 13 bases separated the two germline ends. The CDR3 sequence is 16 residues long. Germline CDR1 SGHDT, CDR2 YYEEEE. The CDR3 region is CASSLVRGGNTDTQYF. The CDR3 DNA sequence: TGTGCCAGCAGCTTGGTTAGGGGAGGCAACACAGATACGCAGTATTTT. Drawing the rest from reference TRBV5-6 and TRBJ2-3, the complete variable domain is DAGVTQSPTHLIKTRGQQVTLRCSPKSGHDTVSWYQQALGQGPQFIFQYYEEEERQRGNFPDRFSGHQFPNYSSELNVNALLLGDSALYLCASSLVRGGNTDTQYFGPGTRLTVL.

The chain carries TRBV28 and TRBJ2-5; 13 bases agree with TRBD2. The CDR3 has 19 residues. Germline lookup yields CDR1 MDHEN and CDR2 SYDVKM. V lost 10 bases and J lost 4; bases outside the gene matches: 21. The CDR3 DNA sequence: TGTGCCACCACGGGGCGGGGGCCTCGGACTAGCGGGAGCAGAGAGACCCAGTACTTC. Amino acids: CATTGRGPRTSGSRETQYF.

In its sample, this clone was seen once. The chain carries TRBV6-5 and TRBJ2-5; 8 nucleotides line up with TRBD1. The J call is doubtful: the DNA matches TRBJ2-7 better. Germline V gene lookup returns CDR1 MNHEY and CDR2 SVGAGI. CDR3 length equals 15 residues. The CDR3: CASSYGQGAYYEQYF. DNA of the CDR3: TGTGCCAGCAGTTACGGCCAGGGGGCTTACTACGAGCAGTACTTC.

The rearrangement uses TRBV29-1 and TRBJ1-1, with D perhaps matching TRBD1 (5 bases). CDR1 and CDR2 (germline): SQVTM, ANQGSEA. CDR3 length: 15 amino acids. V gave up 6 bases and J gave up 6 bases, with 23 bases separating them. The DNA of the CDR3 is TGCAGCGTAAGCCGAGATACAGGTGCCGAGGCTGAAGCTTTCTTT. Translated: CSVSRDTGAEAEAFF.

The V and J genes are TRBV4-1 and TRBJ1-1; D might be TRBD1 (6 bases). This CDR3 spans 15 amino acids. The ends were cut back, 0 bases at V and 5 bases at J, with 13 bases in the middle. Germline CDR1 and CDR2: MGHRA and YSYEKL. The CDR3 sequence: CASSQDGGRRTEAFF. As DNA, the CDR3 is TGCGCCAGCAGCCAAGACGGGGGCCGGAGGACTGAAGCTTTCTTT.

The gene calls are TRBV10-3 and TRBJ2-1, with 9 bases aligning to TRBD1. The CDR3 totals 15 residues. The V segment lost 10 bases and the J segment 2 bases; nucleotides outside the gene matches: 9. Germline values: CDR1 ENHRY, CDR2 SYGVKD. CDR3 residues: CASPLRDRAYNEQFF. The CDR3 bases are TGTGCCAGCCCACTCCGGGACAGGGCCTACAATGAGCAGTTCTTC.

The CDR3 spells CASSRGPELFF. CDR3 DNA sequence: TGTGCCAGCAGCCGTGGCCCGGAACTGTTTTTT. This chain connects TRBV7-9 to TRBJ1-4, with no clear D. Germline V gene lookup returns CDR1 SEHNR and CDR2 FQNEAQ (reference sequence). CDR3 length equals 11 residues. The V end lost 5 bases, the J end lost 12 bases, and 10 bases lay between the germline ends. Full variable domain (missing parts from reference TRBV7-9 and TRBJ1-4): DTGVSQNPRHKITKRGQNVTFRCDPISEHNRLYWYRQTLGQGPEFLTYFQNEAQLEKSRLLSDRFSAERPKGSFSTLEIQRTEQGDSAMYLCASSRGPELFFGSGTQLSVL.

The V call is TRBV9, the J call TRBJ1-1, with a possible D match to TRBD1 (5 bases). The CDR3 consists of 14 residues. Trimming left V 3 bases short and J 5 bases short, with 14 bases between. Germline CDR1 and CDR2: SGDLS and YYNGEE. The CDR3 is CASSAGLISTEAFF. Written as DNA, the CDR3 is TGTGCCAGCAGCGCGGGGCTGATAAGTACTGAAGCTTTCTTT.

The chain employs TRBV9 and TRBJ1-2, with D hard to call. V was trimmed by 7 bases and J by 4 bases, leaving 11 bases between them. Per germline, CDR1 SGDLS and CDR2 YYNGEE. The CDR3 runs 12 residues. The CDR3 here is CASGQSAYGYTF. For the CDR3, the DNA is TGTGCCAGCGGGCAGTCCGCCTATGGCTACACCTTC.

The CDR3, as DNA: TGCAGCGTTGAAGATCGCGGGAGGGCAGATACGCAGTATTTT. Translation: CSVEDRGRADTQYF. The chain combines TRBV29-1 with TRBJ2-3; 9 positions agree with TRBD2. Germline values: CDR1 SQVTM, CDR2 ANQGSEA. There are 14 residues in the CDR3. V trimming: 0 bases; J trimming: 4 bases; junction bases outside the gene matches: 2.

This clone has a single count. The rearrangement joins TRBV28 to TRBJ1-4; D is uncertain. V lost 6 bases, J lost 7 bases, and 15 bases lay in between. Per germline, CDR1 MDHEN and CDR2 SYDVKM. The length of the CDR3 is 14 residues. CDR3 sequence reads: CASRRRTSGEKLFF. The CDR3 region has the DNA TGTGCCAGCAGACGGCGGACGTCGGGTGAAAAACTGTTTTTT.

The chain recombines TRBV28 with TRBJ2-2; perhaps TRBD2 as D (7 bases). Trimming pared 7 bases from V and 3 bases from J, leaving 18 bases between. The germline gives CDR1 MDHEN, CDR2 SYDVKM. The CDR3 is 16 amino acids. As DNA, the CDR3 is TGTGCCAGCACCATTGGGGGGGCAGGGGACACCGGGGAGCTGTTTTTT. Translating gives CASTIGGAGDTGELFF.

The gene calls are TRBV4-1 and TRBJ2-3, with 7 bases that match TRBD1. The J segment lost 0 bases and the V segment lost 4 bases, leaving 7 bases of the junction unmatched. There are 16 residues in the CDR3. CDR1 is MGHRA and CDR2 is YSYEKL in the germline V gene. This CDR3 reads CASSLAGTASTDTQYF. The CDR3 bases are TGCGCCAGCAGCCTCGCCGGGACAGCGAGCACAGATACGCAGTATTTT.